Following are 4 T cell receptor beta chains from one sample sequenced in a study of T cells in Graves' hyperthyroidism and ophthalmopathy. Amplified TCR beta CDR3 regions derived from RNA transcripts. The TCR CDR3 was amplified in a first-round RT-PCR using the HTBI primer set. A single record per CDR3 protein comes from TCRdb applying MiXCR to the multiplex PCR reads. The table shows 500,000 to 550,000 distinct CDR3 sequences, with less than 25% occurring only once. The sample comprised blood. The receptors here all came from a man aged 18 to 30 with Graves' hyperthyroidism.

Ten or more counts support this clonotype. J is TRBJ1-1 and V is TRBV2; no clear D gene. In germline, CDR1 is SNHLY, CDR2 FYNNEI. Trimming shortened V by 8 bases and J by 1 base, and 5 bases separated the two germline ends. The CDR3 extends over 11 amino acids. The CDR3 region has the DNA TGTGCCAGCCAGGCGAACACTGAAGCTTTCTTT. It translates to CASQANTEAFF.

This clonotype came up many times. The rearrangement uses TRBV20-1 and TRBJ2-5; no reliable D call. The CDR3 contains 14 residues. CDR1 and CDR2 (germline): DFQATT, SNEGSKA (reference sequence). Deletions cut 5 bases from V and 2 bases from J, with 15 bases between. In nucleotides, the CDR3 is TGCAGTGCTCGGACCGCGAATATTCAAGAGACCCAGTACTTC. It encodes CSARTANIQETQYF.

The chain joins TRBV6-1 to TRBJ1-1; 8 bases align to TRBD1. Germline CDR1 MNHNS, CDR2 SASEGT. This CDR3 contains 18 residues. V lost 1 base to trimming and J lost 2 bases; unmatched junction nucleotides: 12. CDR3 DNA sequence: TGTGCCAGCAGTGAAGGGTCGATCCTGGGACAGGTCAACACTGAAGCTTTCTTT. Translated, it gives CASSEGSILGQVNTEAFF.

This clonotype was observed at least ten times. V gene TRBV6-5 combines with J gene TRBJ2-7, with a tentative D call TRBD1 (6 bases). The CDR3 covers 14 residues. V was shortened by 2 bases and J by 2 bases, with 10 bases between the two germline ends. The germline V gene has CDR1 MNHEY and CDR2 SVGAGI. In DNA, the CDR3 is TGTGCCAGCAGTTACGGGGGCCTTACCTACGAGCAGTACTTC. This gives the protein CASSYGGLTYEQYF.